A selection of T cell receptor beta chains follows, all from one sample in a study of blood T cell repertoires in COVID-19. Profiled with immunoSEQ multiplex PCR; TCRdb holds only in-frame clones, not every one. The sample includes approximately 230,000 clones, approximately 90% seen only once; the top ten take about 6%. Sequenced sample: PBMCs or T cells enriched from blood (not recorded which). The receptor set was obtained from a woman aged 30 to 39 with acute COVID-19. CDR3s include the opening cysteine and the closing phenylalanine or tryptophan. D genes are given only for firm matches. Clone size is given for some rows only: seen once, a few or many times, or a class if the clone is expanded.

- TRBD1 TRBJ1-3 TRBV4-2 CASSQDLGQGSRNTIYF TGTGCCAGCAGCCAAGATCTCGGACAGGGCTCGCGAAACACCATATATTTT
- TRBD1 TRBJ2-7 TRBV4-3 CASSQDIAGTGGYEQYF TGCGCCAGCAGCCAAGATATAGCCGGGACAGGGGGCTACGAGCAGTACTTC
- TRBD2 TRBJ2-2 TRBV5-5 CASSLVLAGRGGELFF TGTGCCAGCAGCTTGGTACTAGCGGGCCGGGGCGGGGAGCTGTTTTTT
- TRBD1 TRBJ2-5 TRBV9 CASSPVTTGVAETQYF TGTGCCAGCAGCCCCGTTACCACAGGGGTCGCAGAGACCCAGTACTTC
- - TRBJ2-3 TRBV7-3 CASSLNLGADTQYF TGTGCCAGCAGCTTAAACTTAGGAGCAGATACGCAGTATTTT
- TRBD1 TRBJ2-2 TRBV6-2/TRBV6-3 CASSYLPGQHTGELFF TGTGCCAGCAGTTACCTACCGGGACAGCACACCGGGGAGCTGTTTTTT
- TRBD2 TRBJ2-2 TRBV9 CASSTRLAGDGAGELFF TGTGCCAGCAGCACCCGACTAGCGGGAGATGGCGCCGGGGAGCTGTTTTTT
- - TRBJ1-2 TRBV7-9 CASSLGQFEMDGYTF TGTGCCAGCAGCTTAGGACAATTCGAAATGGATGGCTACACCTTC
- - TRBJ1-2 TRBV2 CASSVIGTHYGYTF TGTGCCAGCAGTGTGATCGGTACGCACTATGGCTACACCTTC
- - TRBJ1-4 TRBV5-1 CASSFSRGRGEKLFF TGCGCCAGCAGCTTTAGCAGGGGCCGGGGTGAAAAACTGTTTTTT
once - TRBJ1-1 TRBV5-8 CASSWYGSEAFF TGTGCCAGCAGCTGGTATGGGAGTGAAGCTTTCTTT
- - TRBJ1-2 TRBV28 CASSLTGDNYGYTF TGTGCCAGCAGTTTGACAGGTGATAACTATGGCTACACCTTC
- TRBD2 TRBJ2-2 TRBV2 CASSARSSGSELFF TGTGCCAGCAGTGCGCGGTCTAGCGGGAGTGAGCTGTTTTTT
- - TRBJ2-3 TRBV6-5 CASSYSQGTDTQYF TGTGCCAGCAGTTACTCTCAGGGCACAGATACGCAGTATTTT
- - TRBJ2-5 TRBV9 CASSVGETSLGQYF TGTGCCAGCAGCGTAGGGGAAACTAGCTTGGGCCAGTACTTC
- TRBD1 TRBJ1-2 TRBV5-6 CASSAGTGRRANYGYTF TGTGCCAGCAGTGCCGGGACAGGGAGGAGGGCGAACTATGGCTACACCTTC
- - TRBJ2-4 TRBV29-1 CSVGSRSVGGIRNIQYF TGCAGCGTTGGGTCCCGTTCAGTGGGGGGAATTAGGAACATTCAGTACTTC
- - TRBJ2-3 TRBV4-3 CASSQGPISVDTQYF TGCGCCAGCAGCCAAGGTCCCATTAGCGTAGATACGCAGTATTTT
few - TRBJ1-1 TRBV18 CASSSGQGTEAFF TGTGCCAGCTCCTCCGGCCAGGGAACTGAAGCTTTCTTT
- TRBD1 TRBJ2-1 TRBV7-3 CASSSPIRDRIYNEQFF TGTGCCAGCAGCTCCCCCATTAGGGACAGGATTTACAATGAGCAGTTCTTC
- - TRBJ1-2 TRBV3-1/TRBV3-2 CASSQVRDSSYGYTF TGTGCCAGCAGCCAAGTCAGGGATTCTAGCTATGGCTACACCTTC
- TRBD1 TRBJ1-1 TRBV2 CASISDRANTEAFF TGTGCCAGCATATCGGACAGGGCGAACACTGAAGCTTTCTTT
- - TRBJ1-6 TRBV9 CASRGSSYNSPLHF TGTGCGTCTCGGGGGAGCTCCTATAATTCACCCCTCCACTTT
- - TRBJ2-7 TRBV11-2 CASSLGEGSGVPYEQYF -
- - TRBJ1-3 TRBV7-9 CASSLRGHPRNTIYF TGTGCCAGCAGCTTAAGAGGCCATCCGAGGAACACCATATATTTT
- - TRBJ1-1 TRBV21-1 CASSKRDRALMAKTEAFF TGTGCCAGCAGCAAAAGGGACAGGGCTTTGATGGCGAAAACTGAAGCTTTCTTT